A selection of T cell receptor beta chains follows, all from one sample in a study of early T cells in non-severe SARS-CoV-2 infection. TCRdb processed the 5' RACE reads anew with MiXCR; each CDR3 protein has one entry. The sample lists 55,000 to 70,000 distinct CDR3 sequences; around 12% were seen once. The sample consisted of whole blood, taken at baseline. The receptors here all came from an adult who was a healthcare worker with PCR-confirmed SARS-CoV-2 infection or an uninfected control (not recorded which). The donor label of this sample is uncertain. Both conserved end residues are part of each CDR3. The order of the fields is D gene, J gene, clone size, V gene, CDR3 DNA, CDR3 protein. The D gene is left open where the match is weak. Clone size appears in some rows only: once, few, many, or a class for an expanded clone.

D: TRBD2; J: TRBJ2-3; size: few; V: TRBV6-5; DNA: TGTGCCAGTTCAAATAGCGGGGGGGAGAGCACAGATACGCAGTATTTT; CDR3: CASSNSGGESTDTQYF
D: -; J: TRBJ2-1; size: few; V: TRBV29-1; DNA: TGCAGCGCCTCGGGGGAGCTTCCCAACAATGAGCAGTTCTTC; CDR3: CSASGELPNNEQFF
D: -; J: TRBJ1-6; size: many; V: TRBV5-4; DNA: TGTGCCAGCAGCTTGGTCCCAGGTACACCCCTCCACTTT; CDR3: CASSLVPGTPLHF
D: -; J: TRBJ2-2; size: few; V: TRBV30; DNA: TGTGCCTGGAGCGGCTCAGGGGTTATTGGCGGGGAGCTGTTTTTT; CDR3: CAWSGSGVIGGELFF
D: TRBD2; J: TRBJ2-1; size: -; V: TRBV7-6; DNA: TGTGCCAGCAGCTTAGAAGCGGGGGGGCAGGTTGTCTACAATGAGCAGTTCTTC; CDR3: CASSLEAGGQVVYNEQFF
D: -; J: TRBJ1-2; size: few; V: TRBV12-3/TRBV12-4; DNA: TGTGCCAGCAGTTTATATCGACAGGTCGATGGCTACACCTTC; CDR3: CASSLYRQVDGYTF
D: -; J: TRBJ2-5; size: -; V: TRBV12-3/TRBV12-4; DNA: TGTGCCAGCAGCCTTAACATGGGCCGTAAAGAGACCCAGTACTTC; CDR3: CASSLNMGRKETQYF
D: TRBD2; J: TRBJ2-2; size: -; V: TRBV3-1; DNA: TGTGCCAGCAGCCAAATCCCTCCGGGGGGGCCGGCCGGGGAGCTGTTTTTT; CDR3: CASSQIPPGGPAGELFF
D: -; J: TRBJ1-1; size: many; V: TRBV6-1; DNA: TGTGCCAGCCAGGTCCAGAACACTGAAGCTTTCTTT; CDR3: CASQVQNTEAFF
D: -; J: TRBJ2-1; size: -; V: TRBV5-1; DNA: TGCGCCAGCAGCTACCGGAATGAGCAGTTCTTC; CDR3: CASSYRNEQFF
D: -; J: TRBJ1-1; size: once; V: TRBV29-1; DNA: TGCAGCGCCCATCAGGGGACGGCGAACACTGAAGCTTTCTTT; CDR3: CSAHQGTANTEAFF
D: -; J: TRBJ1-1; size: -; V: TRBV12-3/TRBV12-4; DNA: TGTGCCAGCAGTCCTTCCACTGAAGCTTTCTTT; CDR3: CASSPSTEAFF
D: TRBD2; J: TRBJ2-3; size: many; V: TRBV7-2; DNA: TGTGCCAGCAGCTCGTCTCCGGGACTAGCGGGGCCAGATACGCAGTATTTT; CDR3: CASSSSPGLAGPDTQYF
D: TRBD1; J: TRBJ2-4; size: -; V: TRBV20-1; DNA: TGCAGTGCCCGGACAGGGACAAACATTCAGTACTTC; CDR3: CSARTGTNIQYF
D: -; J: TRBJ1-1; size: -; V: TRBV7-6; DNA: TGTGCCAGCAGCTTAGCGGGGGGCCCCTCTGAAGCTTTCTTT; CDR3: CASSLAGGPSEAFF
D: TRBD2; J: TRBJ2-5; size: many; V: TRBV20-1; DNA: TGCAGTGCTAGGTTAGCGGGGAATTGGCAAGAGACCCAGTACTTC; CDR3: CSARLAGNWQETQYF
D: -; J: TRBJ2-3; size: -; V: TRBV24-1; DNA: TGTGCCACCAGTGCGAACGGAGGCACAGATACGCAGTATTTT; CDR3: CATSANGGTDTQYF
D: -; J: TRBJ2-3; size: -; V: TRBV3-1; DNA: TGTGCCAGCAGCCAAAGTAATTGGGAAGATACGCAGTATTTT; CDR3: CASSQSNWEDTQYF
D: TRBD1; J: TRBJ1-1; size: many; V: TRBV4-1; DNA: TGCGCCAGCAGCCAAACCATTCGAACCCAGGGGGGGGTGAACACTGAAGCTTTCTTT; CDR3: CASSQTIRTQGGVNTEAFF
D: -; J: TRBJ1-1; size: few; V: TRBV12-2; DNA: TGTGCAAGTCGCTTATTGGTTTTGATGAACACTGAAGCTTTCTTT; CDR3: CASRLLVLMNTEAFF
D: -; J: TRBJ1-5; size: -; V: TRBV15; DNA: TGTACCACCAGCGGAGCCCCTCCACAGGCTGGAGGTCAGCCCCAGCATTTT; CDR3: CTTSGAPPQAGGQPQHF
D: TRBD1; J: TRBJ2-1; size: -; V: TRBV12-3/TRBV12-4; DNA: TGTGCCAGCAGTCCTCCACAGGGGGCCACCTACAATGAGCAGTTCTTC; CDR3: CASSPPQGATYNEQFF
D: TRBD1; J: TRBJ2-3; size: -; V: TRBV27; DNA: TGTGCCAGCAGGCTGACTTCGGACAGGGTCACAGATACGCAGTATTTT; CDR3: CASRLTSDRVTDTQYF
D: -; J: TRBJ1-1; size: many; V: TRBV29-1; DNA: TGCAGCGTTGAGAAGGGAACCATCGAAGCTTTCTTT; CDR3: CSVEKGTIEAFF
D: TRBD1; J: TRBJ2-1; size: many; V: TRBV12-3/TRBV12-4; DNA: TGTGCCAGCAGTTCCTGGACAGGGGGCAGGGATGAGCAGTTCTTC; CDR3: CASSSWTGGRDEQFF
D: -; J: TRBJ1-1; size: few; V: TRBV29-1; DNA: TGCAGCGTTGAACTAGGATTAGGGAACACTGAAGCTTTCTTT; CDR3: CSVELGLGNTEAFF
D: TRBD1; J: TRBJ1-5; size: many; V: TRBV29-1; DNA: TGCAGCGTCAGGACAGGGGGCAATCAGCCCCAGCATTTT; CDR3: CSVRTGGNQPQHF
D: -; J: TRBJ1-2; size: few; V: TRBV18; DNA: TGTGCCAGCTCACCGGGGGAGAACTATGGCTACACCTTC; CDR3: CASSPGENYGYTF
D: -; J: TRBJ1-1; size: -; V: TRBV2; DNA: TGTGCCAGCAGTGAAACTCGTATGGTATTAGGGGACACTGAAGCTTTCTTT; CDR3: CASSETRMVLGDTEAFF
D: -; J: TRBJ2-3; size: few; V: TRBV15; DNA: TGTGCCACCAGCAGAGATTTTGACATCGTTTCGAGCACAGATACGCAGTATTTT; CDR3: CATSRDFDIVSSTDTQYF
D: -; J: TRBJ1-6; size: -; V: TRBV12-3/TRBV12-4; DNA: TGTGCCAGCACGCGGGCCCCACCAATGAATTCACCCCTCCACTTT; CDR3: CASTRAPPMNSPLHF
D: TRBD1; J: TRBJ2-2; size: -; V: TRBV5-1; DNA: TGCGCCAGCAGCTTGACAGGGGACAACACCGGGGAGCTGTTTTTT; CDR3: CASSLTGDNTGELFF